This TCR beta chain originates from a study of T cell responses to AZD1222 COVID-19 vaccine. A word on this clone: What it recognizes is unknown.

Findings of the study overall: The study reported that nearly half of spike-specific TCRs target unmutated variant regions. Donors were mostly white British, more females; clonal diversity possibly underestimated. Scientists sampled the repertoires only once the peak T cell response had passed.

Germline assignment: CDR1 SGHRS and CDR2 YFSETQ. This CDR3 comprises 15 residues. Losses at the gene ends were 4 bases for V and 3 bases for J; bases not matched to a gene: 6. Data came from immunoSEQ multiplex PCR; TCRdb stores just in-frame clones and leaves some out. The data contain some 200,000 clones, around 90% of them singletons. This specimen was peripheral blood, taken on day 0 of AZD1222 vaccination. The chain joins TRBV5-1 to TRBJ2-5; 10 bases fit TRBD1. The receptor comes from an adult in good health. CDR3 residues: CASSQSGTGEETQYF. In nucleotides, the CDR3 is TGCGCCAGCAGCCAATCCGGGACAGGGGAAGAGACCCAGTACTTC.